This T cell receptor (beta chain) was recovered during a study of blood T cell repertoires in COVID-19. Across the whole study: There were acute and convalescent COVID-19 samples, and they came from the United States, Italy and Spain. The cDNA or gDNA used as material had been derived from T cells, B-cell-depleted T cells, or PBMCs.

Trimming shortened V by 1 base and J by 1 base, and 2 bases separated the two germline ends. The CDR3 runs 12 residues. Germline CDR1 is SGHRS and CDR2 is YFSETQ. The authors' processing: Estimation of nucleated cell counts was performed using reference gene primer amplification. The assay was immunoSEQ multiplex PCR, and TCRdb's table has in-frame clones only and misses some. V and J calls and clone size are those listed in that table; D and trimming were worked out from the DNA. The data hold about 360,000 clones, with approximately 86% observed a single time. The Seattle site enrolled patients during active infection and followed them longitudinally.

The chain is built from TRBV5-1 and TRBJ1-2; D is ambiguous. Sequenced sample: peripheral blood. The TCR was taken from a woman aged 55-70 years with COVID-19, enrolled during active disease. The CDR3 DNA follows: TGCGCCAGCAGCTTGCTTAACTATGGCTACACCTTC. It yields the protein CASSLLNYGYTF.